This T cell receptor (beta chain) emerged from a study of monozygotic twins with inflammatory bowel disease. TCRalpha and TCRbeta cDNA went through nested PCRs of roughly 16 and 10 cycles, two in total. With the 5' RACE reads reprocessed, TCRdb shows one record per CDR3 protein and no DNA. The sample includes about 210,000 distinct CDR3 sequences. Germline V gene data show CDR1 as SEHNR and CDR2 as FQNEAQ (reference sequence). The CDR3 consists of 16 residues. The receptor was derived from a human donor with ulcerative colitis or Crohn's disease, or a healthy co-twin of an affected twin (not recorded which). This chain joins TRBV7-9 and TRBJ2-3; the D call of TRBD2 rests on TCRdb alone, since no DNA is present to check it. Sequencing input: blood. CDR3 region: CASSPHGGGAADTQYF.